The sequence of this T cell receptor beta chain was determined in a study of blood T cell repertoires in COVID-19. In the study overall: Acute-phase and convalescent COVID-19 samples originated in the United States, Italy and Spain.

Sequencing was performed with immunoSEQ multiplex PCR; in TCRdb, only in-frame clones are kept and a portion is missing. The sample has about 350,000 clones; over 85% are singletons. A remark on this clone: The conserved phenylalanine or tryptophan normally closing the CDR3 is absent here, so this likely arose from a read error.

Germline V gene lookup returns CDR1 LNHNV and CDR2 YYDKDF (reference sequence). V was cut by 1 base and J by 7 bases, with 16 bases left in between. This CDR3 is built from 15 residues. Specimen: peripheral blood. This clonotype was sampled from a woman aged 55-69 years with COVID-19, enrolled during active disease. The gene calls are TRBV15 and TRBJ1-2, with D possibly TRBD1 on 6 matching bases. As DNA, the CDR3 is TGTGCCACCAGCAGAGGAACAGGGATGACTGTTGGCTACACCCTC. Translating it yields CATSRGTGMTVGYTL.